Shown below are 8 T cell receptor beta chains from a single sample sequenced in a study of cytomegalovirus exposure and HLA in healthy donors. The assay was immunoSEQ multiplex PCR, and TCRdb's table has in-frame clones only and misses some. Among over 45,000 clones listed, about nine tenths were seen once. Sample: PBMCs. These receptors all come from a woman aged 25 to 39 in good health and CMV-seronegative.

The gene calls are TRBV9 and TRBJ1-2, with a tentative D call TRBD1 (5 bases). Looked up from germline, CDR1 is SGDLS and CDR2 is YYNGEE. Trimming cost V 3 bases and J 8 bases, with 20 bases left between them. This CDR3 has 15 residues. DNA of the CDR3: TGTGCCAGCAGCGCCAGTGGTCGGGGGGTAAAGGGCTACACCTTC. Amino acids: CASSASGRGVKGYTF.

The genes are TRBV2 and TRBJ2-4; 10 bases agree with TRBD1. The V gene end was trimmed by 3 bases and the J gene end by 6 bases; junction bases not matched to a gene: 8. This CDR3 comprises 16 residues. Germline V gene lookup returns CDR1 SNHLY and CDR2 FYNNEI. CDR3 loop: CASSETGGAGLNIQYF. The CDR3 nucleotides are TGTGCCAGCAGTGAGACAGGGGGCGCAGGTCTAAACATTCAGTACTTC.

This sequence joins TRBV19 and TRBJ1-1, with 7 bases matching TRBD1. Per the germline V gene, CDR1 is LNHDA and CDR2 is SQIVND (reference sequence). V lost 3 bases and J lost 4; bases outside the gene matches: 11. The CDR3 has 16 amino acids. CDR3 residues: CASSMDRRPLGTEAFF. CDR3 bases: TGTGCCAGTAGTATGGACAGGCGCCCTTTGGGCACTGAAGCTTTCTTT.

The rearrangement joins TRBV18 to TRBJ1-4, with D hard to call. The germline V gene encodes CDR1 KGHSH and CDR2 LQKENI. Trimming removed 2 bases at V and 0 bases at J, with 13 bases between. The CDR3 totals 17 residues. The CDR3 nucleotides read TGTGCCAGCTCACCATTACTGCTTACAGCAACTAATGAAAAACTGTTTTTT. Its protein product is CASSPLLLTATNEKLFF. The whole variable domain, remainder taken from reference TRBV18 and TRBJ1-4, is NAGVMQNPRHLVRRRGQEARLRCSPMKGHSHVYWYRQLPEEGLKFMVYLQKENIIDESGMPKERFSAEFPKEGPSILRIQQVVRGDSAAYFCASSPLLLTATNEKLFFGSGTQLSVL.

V gene TRBV20-1 combines with J gene TRBJ2-7, with 9 bases identical to TRBD1. Germline assignment: CDR1 DFQATT and CDR2 SNEGSKA (reference sequence). The CDR3 is 11 amino acids. CDR3 sequence (DNA): TGCAGCGGACAGGGGAAGTACGAGCAGTACTTC. Protein sequence: CSGQGKYEQYF.

This CDR3 reads CASREESNTEAFF. CDR3 nucleotides: TGTGCCAGCAGGGAGGAATCGAACACTGAAGCTTTCTTT. This chain connects TRBV2 to TRBJ1-1; D gene ambiguous. V lost 6 bases, J lost 1 base, and 9 bases lay in between. Germline V lookup: CDR1 SNHLY, CDR2 FYNNEI. The CDR3 totals 13 residues.

In this sample, this clone turned up a few times. V gene TRBV5-8 combines with J gene TRBJ1-3; weak D call: TRBD1 (5 bases). CDR3 length: 13 residues. Germline assignment: CDR1 SGHTS and CDR2 YDEGEE. Between the trimmed V and J ends, which lost 2 bases and 8 bases, there was a span of 11 bases. The CDR3 is CASSFILGDTIYF. The DNA of the CDR3 is TGTGCCAGCAGCTTTATCCTAGGGGACACCATATATTTT.

The V gene is TRBV9, the J gene TRBJ2-1; TRBD2 agrees at 7 bases. V dropped 0 bases and J dropped 0; count of bases not matched to a gene: 6. This CDR3 is built from 17 residues. CDR1 and CDR2 from the germline V gene are SGDLS and YYNGEE. The CDR3 sequence is CASSVGLADSSYNEQFF. The CDR3 nucleotides are TGTGCCAGCAGCGTAGGGCTAGCGGATAGCTCCTACAATGAGCAGTTCTTC.